A selection of T cell receptor beta chains follows, all from one sample in a study of blood T cell repertoires in COVID-19. Generated by immunoSEQ multiplex PCR, the TCRdb table keeps only in-frame clones and is missing some. The sample carries about 240,000 clones, approximately 85% recorded once. Material: peripheral blood. Every receptor here comes from an elderly woman with COVID-19, enrolled during active disease. The CDR3 runs from the conserved cysteine through the conserved F or W. D genes are given only for firm matches. Rows give clone size only sometimes, using once, few, many, or a class for an expanded clone.

v_gene: TRBV5-1; j_gene: TRBJ1-2; abundance: NA; d_gene: NA; CDR3aa: CASSLEGARIRSLGYTF; CDR3nt: TGCGCCAGCAGCTTGGAGGGAGCCAGGATAAGGTCGCTCGGCTACACCTTC
v_gene: TRBV6-2/TRBV6-3; j_gene: TRBJ1-4; abundance: NA; d_gene: TRBD1; CDR3aa: CASSDPWDSRNEKLFF; CDR3nt: TGTGCCAGCAGCGACCCATGGGACAGCCGAAATGAAAAACTGTTTTTT
v_gene: TRBV6-5; j_gene: TRBJ1-5; abundance: few; d_gene: TRBD1; CDR3aa: CASIIGTGNQPQHF; CDR3nt: TGTGCCAGCATTATAGGGACAGGTAATCAGCCCCAGCATTTT
v_gene: TRBV19; j_gene: TRBJ1-5; abundance: NA; d_gene: TRBD1; CDR3aa: CASSIRQGAGNQPQHF; CDR3nt: TGTGCCAGTAGTATCAGACAGGGGGCTGGCAATCAGCCCCAGCATTTT
v_gene: TRBV10-3; j_gene: TRBJ1-1; abundance: NA; d_gene: NA; CDR3aa: CAISESGTQLEAFF; CDR3nt: TGTGCCATCAGTGAGTCTGGGACTCAACTGGAAGCTTTCTTT
v_gene: TRBV19; j_gene: TRBJ1-1; abundance: NA; d_gene: NA; CDR3aa: CASSKQAPNTEAFF; CDR3nt: TGTGCCAGTAGTAAGCAGGCCCCGAACACTGAAGCTTTCTTT
v_gene: TRBV20-1; j_gene: TRBJ1-2; abundance: NA; d_gene: TRBD1; CDR3aa: CSASGTGPRGGTLYGYTF; CDR3nt: TGCAGTGCTAGTGGGACAGGGCCAAGGGGGGGAACTCTCTATGGCTACACCTTC
v_gene: TRBV28; j_gene: TRBJ1-4; abundance: once; d_gene: NA; CDR3aa: CASSSSATNEKLFF; CDR3nt: TGTGCCAGCAGTTCTTCCGCAACTAATGAAAAACTGTTTTTT
v_gene: TRBV18; j_gene: TRBJ2-3; abundance: NA; d_gene: TRBD1; CDR3aa: CASSGGQALRTDTQYF; CDR3nt: TGTGCCAGCTCGGGGGGACAGGCCCTTCGCACAGATACGCAGTATTTT
v_gene: TRBV10-3; j_gene: TRBJ1-5; abundance: NA; d_gene: TRBD1; CDR3aa: CAISGQANQPQHF; CDR3nt: TGTGCCATCAGCGGACAGGCAAATCAGCCCCAGCATTTT
v_gene: TRBV6-5; j_gene: TRBJ2-3; abundance: NA; d_gene: TRBD2; CDR3aa: CASSYWTSGLDTQYF; CDR3nt: TGTGCCAGCAGTTATTGGACTAGCGGCCTCGATACGCAGTATTTT
v_gene: TRBV10-2; j_gene: TRBJ2-7; abundance: few; d_gene: TRBD1; CDR3aa: CASSEQGDLAYEQYF; CDR3nt: TGCGCCAGCAGTGAACAGGGGGATTTAGCCTACGAGCAGTACTTC
v_gene: TRBV7-9; j_gene: TRBJ2-2; abundance: once; d_gene: TRBD1; CDR3aa: CAIRSGTGTNTGELFF; CDR3nt: TGTGCCATTAGATCCGGGACAGGGACCAACACCGGGGAGCTGTTTTTT